One and the same sample provided the 14 T cell receptor beta chains below, sequenced in a study of shared clonotypes between healthy human individuals. Sequencing used immunoSEQ multiplex PCR; TCRdb keeps in-frame clones, though not all of them. The table lists roughly 2.1 million clones, more than 85% of them singletons. CD45RO-negative CD8 cells positively selected for CCR7 made up the naive population, which excluded terminally differentiated effector memory CD45RA+ cells. The sample taken for sequencing was naive CD8+ T cells from PBMCs. Receptors were obtained from a man younger than 30 in good health. Some clones in this sample may be carry-over from other donors' samples.

The chain links TRBV14 to TRBJ2-2, with D possibly TRBD1 on 5 matching bases. V lost 3 bases and J lost 0, with 8 bases in between. The CDR3 loop spans 15 amino acids. The germline V gene has CDR1 SGHDN and CDR2 FVKESK. The CDR3 is CASSHRDSNTGELFF. The CDR3, as DNA: TGTGCCAGCAGCCACAGGGATTCGAACACCGGGGAGCTGTTTTTT.

A single count supports this clone. This chain joins TRBV27 and TRBJ2-3; 10 bases fit TRBD2. CDR3 size: 15 residues. Trimming cost V 6 bases and J 2 bases; bases outside gene matches: 5. Per germline, CDR1 MNHEY and CDR2 SMNVEV (reference sequence). This CDR3 is CASRPLAGYTDTQYF. CDR3 bases: TGTGCCAGCAGACCACTAGCGGGATACACAGATACGCAGTATTTT.

The chain carries TRBV4-2 and TRBJ2-7, with D uncertain. The germline V and J ends were trimmed by 3 bases and 2 bases, with 8 bases remaining between them. Germline V gene lookup returns CDR1 LGHNA and CDR2 YNFKEQ. This CDR3 contains 13 residues. The CDR3 nucleotides read TGTGCCAGCAGCCAGGAAATAGCCTACGAGCAGTACTTC. Translation: CASSQEIAYEQYF.

The V and J genes are TRBV27 and TRBJ1-1; D uncertain. Trimming took off 3 bases at V and 10 bases at J, with 15 bases between the two ends. The CDR3 length is 13 residues. CDR1 and CDR2 from the germline V gene are MNHEY and SMNVEV (reference sequence). CDR3 sequence reads: CASSFHRMEGAFF. The DNA for the CDR3 is TGTGCCAGCAGTTTCCACCGGATGGAGGGAGCTTTCTTT.

The chain employs TRBV9 and TRBJ2-1; no clear D gene. The V gene lost 0 bases and the J gene lost 3 bases, with 7 bases spanning the gap. The CDR3 has 14 residues. CDR1 is SGDLS, CDR2 YYNGEE, per germline. The DNA for the CDR3 is TGTGCCAGCAGCGTAGACTCCAACTACAATGAGCAGTTCTTC. Translating gives CASSVDSNYNEQFF.

The chain combines TRBV15 with TRBJ2-7; D call uncertain. CDR3 length equals 15 residues. Germline-derived CDR1 and CDR2 are LNHNV and YYDKDF (reference sequence). With 0 bases removed from V and 2 bases from J, the gap between germline ends came to 11 bases. The CDR3 bases are TGTGCCACCAGCAGAGATCAAGGGCAGACCTACGAGCAGTACTTC. It specifies CATSRDQGQTYEQYF.

To note about this clone: The same CDR3 also results from other DNA sequences found in this sample. The CDR3 sequence is CASSYSPSGSYEQYF. For the CDR3, the DNA is TGTGCCAGCAGTTACTCGCCTAGCGGCTCCTACGAGCAGTACTTC. This chain connects TRBV6-6 to TRBJ2-7; TRBD2 matches 7 bases. Germline CDR1 reads MNHNY; CDR2 reads SVGAGI (reference sequence). Unmatched junction bases numbered 2, after V lost 0 bases and J lost 0 bases. This CDR3 comprises 15 residues.

The J gene is TRBJ2-3, the V gene TRBV27, with D perhaps being TRBD1 or TRBD2 (5 bases each). The CDR3 is 16 amino acids. Germline CDR1 and CDR2: MNHEY and SMNVEV (reference sequence). Trimming cost V 5 bases and J 0 bases, with 15 bases left between them. The CDR3: CASSAAGAPSTDTQYF. CDR3 coding DNA: TGTGCCAGCAGTGCCGCCGGGGCCCCTAGCACAGATACGCAGTATTTT.

Here the CDR3 reads CASTKRGQLEKLFF. CDR3 nucleotide sequence: TGTGCCAGCACCAAAAGGGGACAGTTGGAAAAACTGTTTTTT. This chain uses TRBV6-5 with TRBJ1-4; 7 bases are shared with TRBD1. V lost 7 bases, J lost 8 bases, and 10 bases stayed unmatched. This CDR3 is built from 14 residues. CDR1 and CDR2 from the germline V gene are MNHEY and SVGAGI.

The V call is TRBV25-1, the J call TRBJ2-5; 9 nucleotides align to TRBD1. Germline CDR1 reads MGHDK; CDR2 reads SYGVNS. V trimming: 4 bases; J trimming: 2 bases; junction bases outside the gene matches: 2. There are 14 residues in the CDR3. The CDR3 loop is CASSGDRGQETQYF. The CDR3, as DNA: TGTGCCAGCAGTGGAGACAGGGGGCAAGAGACCCAGTACTTC.

This clone was counted only a few times. The chain combines TRBV28 with TRBJ2-2; D remains unclear. This CDR3 region has 12 residues. The germline CDR1 and CDR2 sequences are MDHEN and SYDVKM. Between the trimmed V and J ends, which lost 6 bases and 4 bases, there was a span of 6 bases. This CDR3 is CASRLSTGELFF. The CDR3 DNA sequence: TGTGCCAGCAGACTCTCCACCGGGGAGCTGTTTTTT.

The chain has TRBV19 and TRBJ1-5, with a tentative D call TRBD1 (5 bases). Trimming removed 3 bases at V and 1 base at J, with 13 bases between. In germline, CDR1 is LNHDA, CDR2 SQIVND (reference sequence). This CDR3 comprises 16 residues. In DNA form, the CDR3 reads TGTGCCAGTAGTATTGTCAGGGAGAGGAGCAATCAGCCCCAGCATTTT. This translates into CASSIVRERSNQPQHF.

The V call is TRBV4-1, the J call TRBJ2-5, with 11 positions matching TRBD2. Germline V gene sequence: CDR1 MGHRA, CDR2 YSYEKL. The CDR3 is made up of 20 amino acids. Germline trimming cut 4 bases from V and 2 bases from J; bases unmatched to any gene: 18. The CDR3 loop reads CASSLPPTGTSGNFQETQYF. The CDR3 DNA reads TGCGCCAGCAGCCTCCCGCCGACCGGGACTAGCGGCAATTTTCAAGAGACCCAGTACTTC.

The chain couples TRBV2 to TRBJ2-5, with 8 bases identical to TRBD2. The CDR3 contains 15 residues. J gave up 2 bases and V 4 bases, and 6 bases lay outside the gene matches. Per germline, CDR1 SNHLY and CDR2 FYNNEI. The CDR3 DNA is TGTGCCAGCAGTGGCCGGGAGGGGGGGCAAGAGACCCAGTACTTC. Amino acids: CASSGREGGQETQYF.